The TCR beta chain under discussion was sequenced for a study of metastatic and nonmetastatic thyroid tumors. This clone came up a few times. Antigen specificity is unknown. Not a single patient had been given any form of treatment at any point before undergoing thyroid surgery. Study conclusions and caveats: Benign nodules were reported to have significantly lower TCR beta diversity than malignant thyroid tumors, in blood and tumor.

The CDR3 sequence is 16 residues long. In germline, CDR1 is MNHEY, CDR2 SVGEGT. The ends lost 5 bases at V and 14 bases at J; junction bases unmatched: 18. TCRdb reassembled clones from the PCR reads with MiXCR. The table shows 35,000 to 55,000 clones, with under 25% occurring only once. The sequenced sample consisted of blood. The chain has TRBV6-2 or TRBV6-3 and TRBJ2-3, with 11 bases identical to TRBD2. The sequence was collected from a male donor with papillary thyroid cancer or a benign thyroid nodule (not recorded which). Some clones in this sample may be carry-over from other donors' samples. The CDR3, as DNA: TGTGCCAGCAGTGGGGGGACTAGCGGATACCCCGAACCGGGGTATTTT. This encodes CASSGGTSGYPEPGYF.